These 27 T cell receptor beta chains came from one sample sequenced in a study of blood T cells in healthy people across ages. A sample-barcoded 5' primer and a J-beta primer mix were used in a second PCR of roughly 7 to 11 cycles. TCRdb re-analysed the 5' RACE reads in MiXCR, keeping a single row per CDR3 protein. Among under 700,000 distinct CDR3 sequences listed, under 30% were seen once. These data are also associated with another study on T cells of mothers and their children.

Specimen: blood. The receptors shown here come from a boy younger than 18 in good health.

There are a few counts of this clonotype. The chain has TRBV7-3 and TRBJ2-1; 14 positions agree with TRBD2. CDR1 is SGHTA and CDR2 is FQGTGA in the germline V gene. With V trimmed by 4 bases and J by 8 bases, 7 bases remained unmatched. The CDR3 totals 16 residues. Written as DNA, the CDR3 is TGTGCCAGCAGCTCACGGACTAGCGGGAGGCGGGATGAGCAGTTCTTC. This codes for CASSSRTSGRRDEQFF.

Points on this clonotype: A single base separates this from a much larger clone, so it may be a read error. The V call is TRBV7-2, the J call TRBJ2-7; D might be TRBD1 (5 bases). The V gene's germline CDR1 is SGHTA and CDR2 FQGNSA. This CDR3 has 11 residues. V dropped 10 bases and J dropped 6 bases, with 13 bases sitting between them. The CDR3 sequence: CATALGREQYF. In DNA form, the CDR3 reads TGTGCCACCGCCTTGGGGCGCGAGCAGTACTTC.

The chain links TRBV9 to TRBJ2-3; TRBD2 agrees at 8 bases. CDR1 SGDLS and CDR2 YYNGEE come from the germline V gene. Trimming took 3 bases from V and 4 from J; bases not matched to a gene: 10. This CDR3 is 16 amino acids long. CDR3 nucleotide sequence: TGTGCCAGCAGCGGGGTAACTAGCGGAGAACCAGATACGCAGTATTTT. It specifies CASSGVTSGEPDTQYF.

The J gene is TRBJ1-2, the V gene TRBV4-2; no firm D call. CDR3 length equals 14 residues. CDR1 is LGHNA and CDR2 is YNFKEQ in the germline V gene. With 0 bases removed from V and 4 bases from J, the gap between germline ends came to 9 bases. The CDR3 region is CASSQEEEGYGYTF. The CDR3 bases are TGTGCCAGCAGCCAAGAAGAGGAGGGCTATGGCTACACCTTC.

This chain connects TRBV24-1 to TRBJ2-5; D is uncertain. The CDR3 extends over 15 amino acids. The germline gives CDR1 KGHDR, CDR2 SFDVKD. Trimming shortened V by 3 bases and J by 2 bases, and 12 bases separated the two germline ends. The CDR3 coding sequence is TGTGCCACCAGTGATCCCCCCACCAGTCAAGAGACCCAGTACTTC. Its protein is CATSDPPTSQETQYF.

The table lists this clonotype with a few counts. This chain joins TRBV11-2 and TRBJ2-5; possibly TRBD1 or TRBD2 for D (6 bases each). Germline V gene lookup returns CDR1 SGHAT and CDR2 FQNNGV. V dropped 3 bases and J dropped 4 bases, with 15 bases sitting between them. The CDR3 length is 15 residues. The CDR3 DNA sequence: TGTGCCAGCAGCTTTCCACAGGGAGGTGGAGAGACCCAGTACTTC. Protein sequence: CASSFPQGGGETQYF.

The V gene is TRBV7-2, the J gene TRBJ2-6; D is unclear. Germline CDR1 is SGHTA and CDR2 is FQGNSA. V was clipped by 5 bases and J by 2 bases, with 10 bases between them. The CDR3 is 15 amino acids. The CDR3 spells CASSGRRTGANVLTF. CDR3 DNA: TGTGCCAGCAGCGGCAGGCGTACTGGGGCCAACGTCCTGACTTTC.

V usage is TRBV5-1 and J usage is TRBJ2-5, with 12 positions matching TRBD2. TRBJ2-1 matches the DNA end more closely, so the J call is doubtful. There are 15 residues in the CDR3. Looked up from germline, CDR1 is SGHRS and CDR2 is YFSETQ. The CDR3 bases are TGCGCCAGCAGCTTCCGGACTAGCGGGAATAATGAGCAGTTCTTC. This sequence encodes CASSFRTSGNNEQFF.

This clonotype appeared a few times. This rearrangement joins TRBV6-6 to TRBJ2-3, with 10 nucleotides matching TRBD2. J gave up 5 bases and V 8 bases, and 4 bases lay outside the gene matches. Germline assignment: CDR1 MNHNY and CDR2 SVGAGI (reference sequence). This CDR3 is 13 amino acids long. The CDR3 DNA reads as TGTGCCAGCGGAGCGGGGGGGGGAGATACGCAGTATTTT. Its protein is CASGAGGGDTQYF.

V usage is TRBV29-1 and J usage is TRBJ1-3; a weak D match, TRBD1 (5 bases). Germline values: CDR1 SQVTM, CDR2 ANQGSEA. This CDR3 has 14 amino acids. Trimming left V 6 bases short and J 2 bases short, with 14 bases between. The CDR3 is CSVGGLAAGNTIYF. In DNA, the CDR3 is TGCAGCGTGGGGGGGTTGGCAGCTGGAAACACCATATATTTT.

In DNA form, the CDR3 reads TGCGCCAGCAGCCAAGATCTTTCTGGGGCCCAGTACTTC. This translates into CASSQDLSGAQYF. V usage is TRBV4-3 and J usage is TRBJ2-5; D is unresolved. V was trimmed by 0 bases and J by 9 bases, leaving 11 bases between them. The CDR3 has 13 amino acids. In germline, CDR1 is LGHNA, CDR2 YSLEER.

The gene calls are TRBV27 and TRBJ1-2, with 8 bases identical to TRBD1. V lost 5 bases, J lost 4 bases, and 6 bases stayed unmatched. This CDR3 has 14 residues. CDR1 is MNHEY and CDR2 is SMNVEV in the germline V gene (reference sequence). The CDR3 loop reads CASSLQGDGYGYTF. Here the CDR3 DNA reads TGTGCCAGCAGTCTACAGGGGGACGGCTATGGCTACACCTTC.

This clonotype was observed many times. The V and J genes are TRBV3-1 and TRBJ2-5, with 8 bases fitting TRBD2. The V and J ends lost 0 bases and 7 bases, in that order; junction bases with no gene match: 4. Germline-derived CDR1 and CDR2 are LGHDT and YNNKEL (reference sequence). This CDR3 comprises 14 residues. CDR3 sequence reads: CASSQDLAGRTQYF. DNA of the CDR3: TGTGCCAGCAGCCAAGATTTAGCGGGGAGGACCCAGTACTTC.

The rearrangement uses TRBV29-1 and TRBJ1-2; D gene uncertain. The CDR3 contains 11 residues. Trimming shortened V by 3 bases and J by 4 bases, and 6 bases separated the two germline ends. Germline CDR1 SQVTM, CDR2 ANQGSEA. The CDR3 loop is CSVDLGYGYTF. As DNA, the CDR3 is TGCAGCGTTGACCTGGGCTATGGCTACACCTTC. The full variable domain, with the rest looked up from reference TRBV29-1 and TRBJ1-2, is SAVISQKPSRDICQRGTSLTIQCQVDSQVTMMFWYRQQPGQSLTLIATANQGSEATYESGFVIDKFPISRPNLTFSTLTVSNMSPEDSSIYLCSVDLGYGYTFGSGTRLTVV.

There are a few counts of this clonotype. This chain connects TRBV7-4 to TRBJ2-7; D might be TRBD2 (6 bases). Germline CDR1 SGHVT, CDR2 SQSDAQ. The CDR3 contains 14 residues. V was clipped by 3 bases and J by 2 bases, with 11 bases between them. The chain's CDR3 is CASSFRGTAYEQYF. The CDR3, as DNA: TGTGCCAGCAGCTTTCGGGGGACCGCCTACGAGCAGTACTTC.

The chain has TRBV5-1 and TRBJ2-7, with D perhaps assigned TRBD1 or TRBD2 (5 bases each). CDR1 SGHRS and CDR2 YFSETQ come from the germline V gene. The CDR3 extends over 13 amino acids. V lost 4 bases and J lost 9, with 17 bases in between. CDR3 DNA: TGCGCCAGCAGCCAATTGGGGGTCCACGGGCAGTACTTC. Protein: CASSQLGVHGQYF. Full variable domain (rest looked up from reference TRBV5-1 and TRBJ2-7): KAGVTQTPRYLIKTRGQQVTLSCSPISGHRSVSWYQQTPGQGLQFLFEYFSETQRNKGNFPGRFSGRQFSNSRSEMNVSTLELGDSALYLCASSQLGVHGQYFGPGTRLTVT.

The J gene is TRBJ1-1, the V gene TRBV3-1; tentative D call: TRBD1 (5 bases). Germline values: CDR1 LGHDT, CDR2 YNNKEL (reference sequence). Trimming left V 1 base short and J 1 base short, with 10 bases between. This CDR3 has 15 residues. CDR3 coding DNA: TGTGCCAGCAGCCAAGGAGGGGTCCCGAACACTGAAGCTTTCTTT. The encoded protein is CASSQGGVPNTEAFF.

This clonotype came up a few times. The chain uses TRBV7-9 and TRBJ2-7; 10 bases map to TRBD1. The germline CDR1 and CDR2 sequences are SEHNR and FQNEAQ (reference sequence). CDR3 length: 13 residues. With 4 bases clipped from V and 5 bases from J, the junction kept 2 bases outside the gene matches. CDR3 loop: CASSWDRGNEQYF. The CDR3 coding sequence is TGTGCCAGCAGCTGGGACAGGGGCAACGAGCAGTACTTC.

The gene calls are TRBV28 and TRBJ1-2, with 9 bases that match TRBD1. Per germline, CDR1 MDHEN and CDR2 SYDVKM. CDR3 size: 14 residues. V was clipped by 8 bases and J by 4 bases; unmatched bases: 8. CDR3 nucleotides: TGTGCCAGCTTCACAGGGGGCGCTCGCTATGGCTACACCTTC. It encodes CASFTGGARYGYTF.

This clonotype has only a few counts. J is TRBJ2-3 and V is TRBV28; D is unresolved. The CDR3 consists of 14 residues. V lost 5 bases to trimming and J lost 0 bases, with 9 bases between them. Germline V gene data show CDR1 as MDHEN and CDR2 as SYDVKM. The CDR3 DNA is TGTGCCAGCAGTACCCACGAGAGCACAGATACGCAGTATTTT. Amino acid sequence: CASSTHESTDTQYF.

In DNA, the CDR3 is TGCAGCGTTGAGCGAGTAGGGTCCTACGAGCAGTACGTC. Translating gives CSVERVGSYEQYV. J is TRBJ2-7 and V is TRBV29-1, with D uncertain. Germline CDR1 SQVTM, CDR2 ANQGSEA. The CDR3 covers 13 residues. The V gene lost 3 bases and the J gene lost 1 base, with 10 bases spanning the gap.

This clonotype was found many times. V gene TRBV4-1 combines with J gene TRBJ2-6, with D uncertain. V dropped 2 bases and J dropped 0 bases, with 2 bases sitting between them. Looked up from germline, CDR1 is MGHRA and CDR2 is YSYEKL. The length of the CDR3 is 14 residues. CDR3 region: CASSQPSGANVLTF. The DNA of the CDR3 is TGCGCCAGCAGCCAACCCTCTGGGGCCAACGTCCTGACTTTC.

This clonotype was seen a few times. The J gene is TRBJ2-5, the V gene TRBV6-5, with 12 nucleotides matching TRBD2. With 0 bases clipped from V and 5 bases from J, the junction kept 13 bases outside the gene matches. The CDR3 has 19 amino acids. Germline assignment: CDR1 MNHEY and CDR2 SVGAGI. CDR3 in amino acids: CASSYSKYGAGTSGETQYF. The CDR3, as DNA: TGTGCCAGCAGTTACTCGAAATACGGCGCCGGGACTAGCGGGGAGACCCAGTACTTC.

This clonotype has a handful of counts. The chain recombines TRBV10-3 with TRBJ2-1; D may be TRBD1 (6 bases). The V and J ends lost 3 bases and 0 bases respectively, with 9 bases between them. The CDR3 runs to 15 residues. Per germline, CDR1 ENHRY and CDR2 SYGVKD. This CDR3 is CAISEGQSSYNEQFF. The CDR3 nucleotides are TGTGCCATCAGTGAAGGACAGAGCTCCTACAATGAGCAGTTCTTC.

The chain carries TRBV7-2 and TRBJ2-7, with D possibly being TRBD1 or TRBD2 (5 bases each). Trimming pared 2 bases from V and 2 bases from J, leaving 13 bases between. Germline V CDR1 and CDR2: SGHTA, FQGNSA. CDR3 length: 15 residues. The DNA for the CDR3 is TGTGCCAGCAGCTTATGGGGGAAAAATACCTACGAGCAGTACTTC. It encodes CASSLWGKNTYEQYF.

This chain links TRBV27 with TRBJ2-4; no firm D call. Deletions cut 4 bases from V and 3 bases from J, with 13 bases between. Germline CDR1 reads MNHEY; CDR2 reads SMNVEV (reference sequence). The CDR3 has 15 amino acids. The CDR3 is CASSSYRVGKNIQYF. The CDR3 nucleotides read TGTGCCAGCAGTTCGTATAGGGTCGGCAAAAACATTCAGTACTTC.

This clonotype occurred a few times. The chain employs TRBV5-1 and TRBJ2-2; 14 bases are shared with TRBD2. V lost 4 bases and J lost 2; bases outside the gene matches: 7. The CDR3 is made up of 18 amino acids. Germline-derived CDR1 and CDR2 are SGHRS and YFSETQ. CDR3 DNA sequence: TGCGCCAGCAGCACGGGACTAGCGGGAGAACACAACACCGGGGAGCTGTTTTTT. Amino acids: CASSTGLAGEHNTGELFF.